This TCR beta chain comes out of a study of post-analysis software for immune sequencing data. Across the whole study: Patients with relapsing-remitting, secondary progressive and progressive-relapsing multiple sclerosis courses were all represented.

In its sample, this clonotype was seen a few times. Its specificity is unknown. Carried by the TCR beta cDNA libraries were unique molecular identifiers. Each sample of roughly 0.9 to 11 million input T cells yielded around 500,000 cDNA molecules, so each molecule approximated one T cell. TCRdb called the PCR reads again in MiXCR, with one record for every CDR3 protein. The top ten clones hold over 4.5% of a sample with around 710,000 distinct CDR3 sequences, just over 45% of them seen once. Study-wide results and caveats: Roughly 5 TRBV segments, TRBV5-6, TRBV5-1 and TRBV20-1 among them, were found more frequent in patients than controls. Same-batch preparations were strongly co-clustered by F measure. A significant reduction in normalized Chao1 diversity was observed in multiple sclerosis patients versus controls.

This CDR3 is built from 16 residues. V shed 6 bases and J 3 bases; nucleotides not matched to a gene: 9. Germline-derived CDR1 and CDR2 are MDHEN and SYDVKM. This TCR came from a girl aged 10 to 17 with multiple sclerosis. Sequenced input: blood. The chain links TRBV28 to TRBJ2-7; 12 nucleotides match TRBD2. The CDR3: CASRAGLAGLFYEQYF. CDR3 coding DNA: TGTGCCAGCAGGGCGGGACTAGCGGGCCTCTTCTACGAGCAGTACTTC.